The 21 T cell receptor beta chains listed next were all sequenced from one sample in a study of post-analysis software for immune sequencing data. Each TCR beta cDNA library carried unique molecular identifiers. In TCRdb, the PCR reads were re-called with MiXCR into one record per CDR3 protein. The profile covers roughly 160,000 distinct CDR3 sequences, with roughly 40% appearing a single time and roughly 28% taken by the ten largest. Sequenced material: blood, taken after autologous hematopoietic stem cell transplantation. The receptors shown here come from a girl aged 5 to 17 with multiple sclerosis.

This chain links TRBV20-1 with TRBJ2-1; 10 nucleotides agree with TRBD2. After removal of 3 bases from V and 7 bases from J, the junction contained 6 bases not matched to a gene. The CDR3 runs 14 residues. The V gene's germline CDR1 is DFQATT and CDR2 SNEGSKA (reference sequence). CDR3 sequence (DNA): TGCAGTGCTAGCGATAGCGGGAGGATAAATGAGCAGTTCTTC. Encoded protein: CSASDSGRINEQFF.

The CDR3 DNA sequence: TGTGCCAGCAGTTTAAGTGGCGGGAGGTACGAGCAGTACTTC. Encoded protein: CASSLSGGRYEQYF. The chain joins TRBV27 to TRBJ2-7; 8 positions match TRBD2. V was clipped by 2 bases and J by 4 bases; unmatched bases: 4. In germline, CDR1 is MNHEY, CDR2 SMNVEV (reference sequence). This CDR3 is 14 amino acids long.

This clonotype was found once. In DNA, the CDR3 is TGTGCCAGCAGCCATGAATCCGGGTTGCGGCAGCCCCAGCATTTT. Amino acid sequence: CASSHESGLRQPQHF. The V and J genes are TRBV4-2 and TRBJ1-5, with D uncertain. This CDR3 comprises 15 residues. V gave up 3 bases and J gave up 7 bases, with 16 bases separating them. The germline V gene has CDR1 LGHNA and CDR2 YNFKEQ.

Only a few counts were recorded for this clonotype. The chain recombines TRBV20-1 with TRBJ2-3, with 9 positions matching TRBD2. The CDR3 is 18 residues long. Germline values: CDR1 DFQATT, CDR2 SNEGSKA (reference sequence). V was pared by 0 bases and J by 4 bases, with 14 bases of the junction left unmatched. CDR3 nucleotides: TGCAGTGCTAGAGAATTTGGCGGGAGGGGAGGTTTTTCAGATACGCAGTATTTT. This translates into CSAREFGGRGGFSDTQYF.

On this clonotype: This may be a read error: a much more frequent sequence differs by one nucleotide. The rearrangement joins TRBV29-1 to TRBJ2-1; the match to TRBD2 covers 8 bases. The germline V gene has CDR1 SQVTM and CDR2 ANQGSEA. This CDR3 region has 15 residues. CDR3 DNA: TGCAGCGCTGAAGATCCGTGGCGGGAGGCCCTTGGGCAGTTCTTC. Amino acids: CSAEDPWREALGQFF.

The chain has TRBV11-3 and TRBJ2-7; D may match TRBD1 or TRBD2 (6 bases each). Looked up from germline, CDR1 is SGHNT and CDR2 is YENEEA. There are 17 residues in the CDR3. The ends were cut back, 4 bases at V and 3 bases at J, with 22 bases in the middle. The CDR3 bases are TGTGCCAGCAGCTCCCTCGATATCAGGGGAGGTTTCTACGAGCAGTACTTC. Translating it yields CASSSLDIRGGFYEQYF.

CDR3 DNA sequence: TGTGCCAGCAGCGGATACCAGGGAAAAGATACGCAGTATTTT. This codes for CASSGYQGKDTQYF. The gene calls are TRBV7-3 and TRBJ2-3; maybe TRBD1 (5 bases). V lost 5 bases and J 5 bases, leaving 14 bases between the germline ends. The germline gives CDR1 SGHTA, CDR2 FQGTGA. The CDR3 spans 14 residues.

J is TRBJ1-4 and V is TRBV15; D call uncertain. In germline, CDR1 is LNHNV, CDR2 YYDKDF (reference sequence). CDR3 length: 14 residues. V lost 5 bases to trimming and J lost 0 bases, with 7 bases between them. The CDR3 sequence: CATSGGSTNEKLFF. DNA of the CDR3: TGTGCCACCAGCGGCGGGTCAACTAATGAAAAACTGTTTTTT. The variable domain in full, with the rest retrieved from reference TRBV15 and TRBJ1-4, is DAMVIQNPRYQVTQFGKPVTLSCSQTLNHNVMYWYQQKSSQAPKLLFHYYDKDFNNEADTPDNFQSRRPNTSFCFLDIRSPGLGDTAMYLCATSGGSTNEKLFFGSGTQLSVL.

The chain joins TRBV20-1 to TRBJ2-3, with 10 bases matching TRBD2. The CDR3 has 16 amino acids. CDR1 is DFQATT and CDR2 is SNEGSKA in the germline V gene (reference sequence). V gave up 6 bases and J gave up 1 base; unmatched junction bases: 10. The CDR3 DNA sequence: TGCAGTGCGCCCAACAACCTAGCGGGGGGCACAGATACGCAGTATTTT. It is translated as CSAPNNLAGGTDTQYF.

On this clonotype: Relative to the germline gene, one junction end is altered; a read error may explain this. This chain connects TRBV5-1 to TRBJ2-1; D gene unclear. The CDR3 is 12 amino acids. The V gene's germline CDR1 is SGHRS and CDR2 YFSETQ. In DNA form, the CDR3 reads TGCGCCAGCAGCTCCCTACCGAATGAGCGGTTCTTC. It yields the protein CASSSLPNERFF.

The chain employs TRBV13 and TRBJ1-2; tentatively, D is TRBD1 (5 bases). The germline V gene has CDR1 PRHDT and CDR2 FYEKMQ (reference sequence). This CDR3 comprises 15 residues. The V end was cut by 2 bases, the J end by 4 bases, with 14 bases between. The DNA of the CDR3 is TGTGCCAGCAGCTTAAATTGGCAGGGCCTCTATGGCTACACCTTC. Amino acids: CASSLNWQGLYGYTF. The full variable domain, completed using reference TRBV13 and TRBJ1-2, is AAGVIQSPRHLIKEKRETATLKCYPIPRHDTVYWYQQGPGQDPQFLISFYEKMQSDKGSIPDRFSAQQFSDYHSELNMSSLELGDSALYFCASSLNWQGLYGYTFGSGTRLTVV.

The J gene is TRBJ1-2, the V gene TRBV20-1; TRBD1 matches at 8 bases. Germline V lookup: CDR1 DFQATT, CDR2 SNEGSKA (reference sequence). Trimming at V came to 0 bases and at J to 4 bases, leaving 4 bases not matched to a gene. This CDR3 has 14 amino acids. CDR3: CSAREPGQAYGYTF. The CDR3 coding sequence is TGCAGTGCTAGAGAACCGGGACAGGCCTATGGCTACACCTTC.

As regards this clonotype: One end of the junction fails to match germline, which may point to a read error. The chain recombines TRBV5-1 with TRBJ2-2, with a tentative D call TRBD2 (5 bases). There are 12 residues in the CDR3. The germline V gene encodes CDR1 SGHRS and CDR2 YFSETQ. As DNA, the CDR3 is TGCGCCAGCAGCTTGGTGACCGGGGAGCGGTTTTTT. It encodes CASSLVTGERFF.

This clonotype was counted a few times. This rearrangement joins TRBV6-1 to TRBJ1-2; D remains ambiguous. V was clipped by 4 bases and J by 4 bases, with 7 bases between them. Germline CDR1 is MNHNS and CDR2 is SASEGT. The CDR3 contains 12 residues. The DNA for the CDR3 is TGTGCCAGCAGTGGTAGGGTCTATGGCTACACCTTC. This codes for CASSGRVYGYTF.

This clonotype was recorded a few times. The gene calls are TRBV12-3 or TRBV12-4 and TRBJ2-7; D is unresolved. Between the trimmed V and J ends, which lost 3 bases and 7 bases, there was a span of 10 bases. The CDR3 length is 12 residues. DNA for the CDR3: TGTGCCAGCAGTTTTGGGAATTTGGAGCAGTACTTC. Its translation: CASSFGNLEQYF.

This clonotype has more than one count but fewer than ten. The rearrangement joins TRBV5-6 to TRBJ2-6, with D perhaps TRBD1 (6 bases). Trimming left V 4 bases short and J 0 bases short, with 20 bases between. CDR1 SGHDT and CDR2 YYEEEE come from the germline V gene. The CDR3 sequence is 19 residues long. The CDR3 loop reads CASSRGATGSRSGANVLTF. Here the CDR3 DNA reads TGTGCCAGCAGCAGAGGGGCCACAGGGTCTCGCTCTGGGGCCAACGTCCTGACTTTC. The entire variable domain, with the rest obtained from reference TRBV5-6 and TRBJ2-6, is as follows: DAGVTQSPTHLIKTRGQQVTLRCSPKSGHDTVSWYQQALGQGPQFIFQYYEEEERQRGNFPDRFSGHQFPNYSSELNVNALLLGDSALYLCASSRGATGSRSGANVLTFGAGSRLTVL.

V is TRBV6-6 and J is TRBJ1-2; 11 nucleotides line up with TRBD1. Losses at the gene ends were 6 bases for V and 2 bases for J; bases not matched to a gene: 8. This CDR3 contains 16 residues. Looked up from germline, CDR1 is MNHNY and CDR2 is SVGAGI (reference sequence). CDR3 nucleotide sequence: TGTGCCAGCAGCGATATAGGACAGGGGGCGAACTATGGCTACACCTTC. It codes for CASSDIGQGANYGYTF.

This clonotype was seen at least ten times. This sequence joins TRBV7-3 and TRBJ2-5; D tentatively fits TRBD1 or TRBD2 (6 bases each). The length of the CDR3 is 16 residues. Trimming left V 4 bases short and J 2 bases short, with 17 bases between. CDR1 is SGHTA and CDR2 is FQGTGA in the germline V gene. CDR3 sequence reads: CASSSRGSGSQETQYF. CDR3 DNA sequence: TGTGCCAGCAGCTCCAGGGGTAGCGGAAGTCAAGAGACCCAGTACTTC.

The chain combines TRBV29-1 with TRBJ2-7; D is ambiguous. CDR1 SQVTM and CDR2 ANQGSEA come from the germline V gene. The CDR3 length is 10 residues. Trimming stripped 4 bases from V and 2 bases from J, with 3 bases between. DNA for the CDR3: TGCAGCGTTGCCCCCTACGAGCAGTACTTC. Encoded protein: CSVAPYEQYF.

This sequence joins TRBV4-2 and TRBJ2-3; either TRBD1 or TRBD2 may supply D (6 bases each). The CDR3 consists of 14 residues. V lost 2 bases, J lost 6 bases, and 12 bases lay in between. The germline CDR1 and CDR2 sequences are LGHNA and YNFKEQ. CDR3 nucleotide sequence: TGTGCCAGCAGCCAATTCGGGGGCGACGATACGCAGTATTTT. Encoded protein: CASSQFGGDDTQYF.

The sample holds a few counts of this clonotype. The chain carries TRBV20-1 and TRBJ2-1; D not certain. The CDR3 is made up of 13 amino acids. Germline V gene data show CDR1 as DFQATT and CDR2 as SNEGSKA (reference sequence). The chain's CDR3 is CTLKGSTFNEQFF. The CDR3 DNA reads TGCACCCTGAAAGGGTCAACCTTCAATGAGCAGTTCTTC.